Presented here are 26 T cell receptor beta chains from one specimen sequenced in a study of OX40 agonist ivuxolimab in advanced cancers. Assay used: immunoSEQ multiplex PCR; TCRdb lists only in-frame clones, some missing. The sample holds around 68,000 clones, roughly 84% seen once. The sequencing here drew on CD4+ or CD8+ T cells sorted from blood, taken in a trial of the OX40 agonist ivuxolimab. The receptors were gathered from an adult with an advanced solid tumor such as melanoma, head and neck, liver or kidney cancer.

The rearrangement uses TRBV27 and TRBJ2-7, with 8 bases matching TRBD1. CDR3 size: 16 residues. The germline V gene encodes CDR1 MNHEY and CDR2 SMNVEV (reference sequence). V dropped 2 bases and J dropped 3; count of bases not matched to a gene: 9. CDR3 DNA sequence: TGTGCCAGCAGTTTACGACAGGGGACACGTAACTACGAGCAGTACTTC. Amino acids: CASSLRQGTRNYEQYF.

In DNA form, the CDR3 reads TGTGCCAGCAGCTTAGTGGGACAGGGGATCCACGAGCAGTACTTC. It translates to CASSLVGQGIHEQYF. The genes are TRBV11-2 and TRBJ2-7; TRBD1 matches 10 bases. Germline CDR1 and CDR2: SGHAT and FQNNGV. The ends lost 1 base at V and 5 bases at J; junction bases unmatched: 5. This CDR3 contains 15 residues.

This sequence joins TRBV9 and TRBJ2-3; 8 bases align to TRBD2. The CDR3 runs to 16 residues. The junction had 7 bases not matched to a gene; V was cut back by 0 bases and J by 4 bases. The V gene's germline CDR1 is SGDLS and CDR2 YYNGEE. CDR3 in DNA: TGTGCCAGCAGCGTAGCCTCGCGGGGGGTCGCAGATACGCAGTATTTT. Protein sequence: CASSVASRGVADTQYF.

This clone was seen a handful of times. The J gene is TRBJ1-2, the V gene TRBV5-1; the D gene is possibly TRBD1 (5 bases). Trimming left V 0 bases short and J 7 bases short, with 10 bases between. The CDR3 totals 13 residues. Germline V lookup: CDR1 SGHRS, CDR2 YFSETQ. Here the CDR3 reads CASSLALGTGYTF. The CDR3 DNA sequence: TGCGCCAGCAGCTTGGCTTTGGGGACTGGCTACACCTTC.

V gene TRBV6-1 combines with J gene TRBJ2-7; D is unclear. Germline values: CDR1 MNHNS, CDR2 SASEGT. The CDR3 totals 14 residues. Trimming pared 2 bases from V and 2 bases from J, leaving 10 bases between. Written as DNA, the CDR3 is TGTGCCAGCAGTGAAACAGCCACAGCCTACGAGCAGTACTTC. Translated: CASSETATAYEQYF.

This chain links TRBV27 with TRBJ2-1, with D possibly TRBD1 on 6 matching bases. Trimming removed 8 bases at V and 5 bases at J, with 19 bases between. CDR3 length: 15 residues. From germline, CDR1 is MNHEY and CDR2 SMNVEV (reference sequence). The CDR3 reads CASQDDRMTNNEQFF. The CDR3 DNA sequence: TGTGCCAGCCAAGACGACAGGATGACCAACAATGAGCAGTTCTTC.

J is TRBJ2-7 and V is TRBV5-4, with D uncertain. CDR1 and CDR2 from the germline V gene are SGHNT and YYREEE (reference sequence). V gave up 2 bases and J gave up 0 bases, with 12 bases separating them. This CDR3 is 15 amino acids long. The CDR3 protein is CASSFYDKTSYEQYF. The CDR3 DNA sequence: TGTGCCAGCAGCTTCTATGACAAAACCTCCTACGAGCAGTACTTC.

This chain uses TRBV27 with TRBJ1-1; TRBD1 aligns across 9 bases. J was trimmed by 10 bases and V by 5 bases; bases with no gene match: 8. The CDR3 has 13 amino acids. CDR1 is MNHEY, CDR2 SMNVEV, per germline (reference sequence). CDR3 DNA: TGTGCCAGCAGTCCCTACGACAGGGGGGCAGCTTTCTTT. Translation: CASSPYDRGAAFF.

J is TRBJ1-2 and V is TRBV19, with 8 bases that match TRBD1. The CDR3 has 12 residues. Germline V gene sequence: CDR1 LNHDA, CDR2 SQIVND (reference sequence). Unmatched junction bases numbered 4, after V lost 5 bases and J lost 8 bases. CDR3 loop: CASSLQGAGYTF. The CDR3 bases are TGTGCCAGTAGTCTTCAGGGGGCGGGCTACACCTTC.

V is TRBV7-8 and J is TRBJ1-3; D is uncertain. The CDR3 is made up of 14 amino acids. The V gene lost 1 base and the J gene lost 2 bases, with 6 bases spanning the gap. In germline, CDR1 is SGHVS, CDR2 FQNEAQ. The CDR3 here is CASSLGVAGNTIYF. The CDR3 DNA reads as TGTGCCAGCAGCTTAGGTGTGGCTGGAAACACCATATATTTT.

DNA for the CDR3: TGTGCCAGCAGTTCCGGGACAGCGCGGTCCCAGCATTTT. It specifies CASSSGTARSQHF. The chain combines TRBV6-5 with TRBJ1-5; 7 bases are a match to TRBD1. CDR3 length: 13 residues. CDR1 and CDR2 (germline): MNHEY, SVGAGI. The V gene end was trimmed by 4 bases and the J gene end by 11 bases; junction bases not matched to a gene: 8.

The genes are TRBV5-1 and TRBJ2-7, with 9 bases matching TRBD1. The CDR3 is 13 amino acids. After removal of 7 bases from V and 2 bases from J, the junction contained 4 bases not matched to a gene. Germline loops: CDR1 SGHRS, CDR2 YFSETQ. CDR3 bases: TGCGCCAGCGGGGACAGGGATCCCTACGAGCAGTACTTC. Residues: CASGDRDPYEQYF.

The chain is built from TRBV4-2 and TRBJ2-3; TRBD2 agrees at 10 bases. The CDR3 loop spans 17 amino acids. V trimming: 4 bases; J trimming: 4 bases; junction bases outside the gene matches: 11. The germline CDR1 and CDR2 sequences are LGHNA and YNFKEQ. The CDR3 DNA is TGTGCCAGCAGCCCAGGGTCAGGAGCGGGGGGGGCAGATACGCAGTATTTT. Its protein product is CASSPGSGAGGADTQYF.

The V gene is TRBV18, the J gene TRBJ2-1; no firm D call. The CDR3 contains 13 residues. The germline V and J ends were trimmed by 3 bases and 7 bases, with 10 bases remaining between them. CDR1 and CDR2 from the germline V gene are KGHSH and LQKENI. The DNA of the CDR3 is TGTGCCAGCTCACCCTACCGTCCTAATGAGCAGTTCTTC. Protein: CASSPYRPNEQFF.

This sequence joins TRBV5-4 and TRBJ1-1; no definite D call. Between the trimmed V and J ends, which lost 4 bases and 2 bases, there was a span of 12 bases. The CDR3 contains 14 residues. CDR1 SGHNT and CDR2 YYREEE come from the germline V gene (reference sequence). The CDR3 bases are TGTGCCAGCAGCCCCTCAAAAATAAACACTGAAGCTTTCTTT. This codes for CASSPSKINTEAFF.

The chain carries TRBV29-1 and TRBJ2-7; D might be TRBD1 (5 bases). Trimming took 4 bases from V and 7 from J, leaving 17 bases between them. Germline V gene lookup returns CDR1 SQVTM and CDR2 ANQGSEA. The CDR3 runs to 13 residues. The CDR3 region has the DNA TGCAGCGTTGGCCAGGGTCGAAATAGAGAGCAGTACTTC. Protein: CSVGQGRNREQYF.

This sequence joins TRBV2 and TRBJ1-2; possibly TRBD1 for D (6 bases). Trimming removed 5 bases from V and 4 bases from J, with 14 bases in between. CDR1 is SNHLY, CDR2 FYNNEI, per germline. The CDR3 has 14 residues. The CDR3 DNA reads as TGTGCCAGCAGTAGGCATGGGGGCGGCTATGGCTACACCTTC. Protein sequence: CASSRHGGGYGYTF.

The chain is built from TRBV5-1 and TRBJ1-6; 8 bases map to TRBD1. This CDR3 contains 15 residues. J lost 11 bases, V lost 2 bases, and 9 bases had no gene match. Germline CDR1 SGHRS, CDR2 YFSETQ. CDR3 loop: CASSFLGQASAPLHF. The CDR3 DNA is TGCGCCAGCAGCTTTTTGGGACAGGCGAGCGCACCCCTCCACTTT. Drawing the rest from reference TRBV5-1 and TRBJ1-6, the complete variable domain is KAGVTQTPRYLIKTRGQQVTLSCSPISGHRSVSWYQQTPGQGLQFLFEYFSETQRNKGNFPGRFSGRQFSNSRSEMNVSTLELGDSALYLCASSFLGQASAPLHFGNGTRLTVT.

CDR3 coding DNA: TGTGCCAGCCGCGGACAGCCCAATAGCAATCAGCCCCAGCATTTT. Translating gives CASRGQPNSNQPQHF. The rearrangement links TRBV19 to TRBJ1-5, with a weak D call TRBD1 (6 bases). This CDR3 region has 15 residues. V gave up 9 bases and J gave up 0 bases, with 15 bases separating them. CDR1 and CDR2 (germline): LNHDA, SQIVND (reference sequence).

The V and J genes are TRBV6-1 and TRBJ1-5; TRBD1 matches 8 bases. The V gene's germline CDR1 is MNHNS and CDR2 SASEGT. J was trimmed by 2 bases and V by 2 bases; bases with no gene match: 2. CDR3 length: 15 residues. The CDR3 nucleotides read TGTGCCAGCAGTGAACAGGGGGCGCGCAATCAGCCCCAGCATTTT. Translating gives CASSEQGARNQPQHF.

The rearrangement links TRBV5-4 to TRBJ1-1; D unclear. Per the germline V gene, CDR1 is SGHNT and CDR2 is YYREEE (reference sequence). The CDR3 runs 14 residues. Trimming took off 1 base at V and 2 bases at J, with 9 bases between the two ends. The CDR3, as DNA: TGTGCCAGCAGCTTGTCCGACCGAAACACTGAAGCTTTCTTT. Protein: CASSLSDRNTEAFF. Looking up the rest from reference TRBV5-4 and TRBJ1-1 gives the full variable domain: ETGVTQSPTHLIKTRGQQVTLRCSSQSGHNTVSWYQQALGQGPQFIFQYYREEENGRGNFPPRFSGLQFPNYSSELNVNALELDDSALYLCASSLSDRNTEAFFGQGTRLTVV.

This sequence joins TRBV6-6 and TRBJ2-3, with D uncertain. The germline V gene encodes CDR1 MNHNY and CDR2 SVGAGI (reference sequence). Trimming took 6 bases from V and 2 from J, leaving 6 bases between them. The CDR3 length is 12 residues. The CDR3 reads CASSLDTDTQYF. CDR3 coding DNA: TGTGCCAGCAGCCTTGACACAGATACGCAGTATTTT.

The gene calls are TRBV10-2 and TRBJ2-4; maybe TRBD1 (6 bases). Looked up from germline, CDR1 is WSHSY and CDR2 is SAAADI. Between the trimmed V and J ends, which lost 3 bases and 0 bases, there was a span of 12 bases. The CDR3 contains 16 residues. The CDR3 protein is CASSDEGHLAKNIQYF. Here the CDR3 DNA reads TGCGCCAGCAGTGACGAGGGACACCTAGCCAAAAACATTCAGTACTTC.

A single count supports this clone. The chain carries TRBV10-3 and TRBJ1-3; possible D gene TRBD1, 5 bases. V shed 10 bases and J shed 0 bases, with 16 bases lying between them. CDR1 is ENHRY, CDR2 SYGVKD, per germline. This CDR3 spans 15 amino acids. CDR3 sequence reads: CATLPGHSSGNTIYF. In DNA form, the CDR3 reads TGTGCCACCCTCCCGGGGCACAGCTCTGGAAACACCATATATTTT.

V gene TRBV10-3 combines with J gene TRBJ2-1, with TRBD2 identical over 8 bases. Trimming at V came to 3 bases and at J to 7 bases, leaving 8 bases not matched to a gene. There are 15 residues in the CDR3. Germline CDR1 is ENHRY and CDR2 is SYGVKD. CDR3 nucleotide sequence: TGTGCCATCAGTGAAGATCGGGGGGGCCAGAATGAGCAGTTCTTC. Translated, it gives CAISEDRGGQNEQFF.

V gene TRBV6-1 combines with J gene TRBJ1-2; D gene uncertain. V was clipped by 3 bases and J by 8 bases, with 16 bases between them. The CDR3 consists of 14 residues. Germline V CDR1 and CDR2: MNHNS, SASEGT. The CDR3: CASSDLTARGGYTF. The CDR3 DNA is TGTGCCAGCAGTGATCTGACTGCCCGAGGGGGCTACACCTTC.